This T cell receptor (beta chain) was documented in a study of spatial heterogeneity in lung cancer. As for the study in general: Alpha-chain detections were consistently fewer than beta-chain detections among the sequences.

V lost 5 bases to trimming and J lost 0 bases, with 11 bases between them. The germline gives CDR1 MNHEY, CDR2 SVGAGI. CDR3 length: 14 residues. MiXCR, applied by TCRdb to the 5' RACE reads, yields one record per CDR3 protein. The sample yields some 11,000 distinct CDR3 sequences, roughly 25% seen once. This clonotype appeared a few times. Specified time point: sample taken at primary tumor resection. Frozen PBMC, nontumor lung or tumor provided whole RNA, which was sequenced unsorted. The donors comprised about 70 untreated early-stage non-small cell lung cancer patients. The rearrangement links TRBV6-5 to TRBJ2-7; no definite D call. Sequences were derived from PBMCs, sampled at surgery. The sequence derives from a female donor with early-stage non-small cell lung cancer. The chain's CDR3 is CASSPRRTSYEQYF. DNA of the CDR3: TGTGCCAGCAGTCCCCGGCGAACCTCCTACGAGCAGTACTTC.